These 9 T cell receptor beta chains originate from one sample sequenced in a study of metastatic and nonmetastatic thyroid tumors. Thyroid surgery took place with no prior treatment in any patient. TCRdb re-called clones via MiXCR from the PCR reads. The repertoire consists of around 31,000 clones, with around 23% occurring once and the leading ten covering around 3%. Sequenced input: tumor tissue. The receptors were sampled from a male donor with papillary thyroid cancer or a benign thyroid nodule (not recorded which). Some clones in this sample may be carry-over from other donors' samples.

This clone was counted many times. The chain is built from TRBV7-9 and TRBJ2-1; D unclear. V was trimmed by 4 bases and J by 4 bases, leaving 11 bases between them. This CDR3 is built from 14 residues. CDR1 and CDR2 from the germline V gene are SEHNR and FQNEAQ (reference sequence). In DNA, the CDR3 is TGTGCCAGCAGCTCGCTAGTGGATTACAATGAGCAGTTCTTC. Translating it yields CASSSLVDYNEQFF.

This clone was recorded at least ten times. This chain links TRBV3-1 with TRBJ2-7, with 7 bases lining up with TRBD1. Looked up from germline, CDR1 is LGHDT and CDR2 is YNNKEL (reference sequence). The CDR3 contains 14 residues. V lost 5 bases, J lost 6 bases, and 10 bases stayed unmatched. CDR3 sequence: CASSGPGQSREQYF. The CDR3 DNA follows: TGTGCCAGCAGCGGACCGGGACAGAGCCGCGAGCAGTACTTC.

This clone occurred many times. This rearrangement joins TRBV28 to TRBJ1-5; 10 nucleotides line up with TRBD1. The CDR3 loop spans 14 amino acids. V gave up 3 bases and J gave up 6 bases; unmatched junction bases: 2. Germline-derived CDR1 and CDR2 are MDHEN and SYDVKM. Here the CDR3 DNA reads TGTGCCAGCAGTTTCGGGACAGGGGCTCAGCCCCAGCATTTT. Protein: CASSFGTGAQPQHF.

The chain combines TRBV20-1 with TRBJ1-6; 10 nucleotides match TRBD1. V lost 5 bases to trimming and J lost 8 bases; unmatched junction nucleotides: 3. Germline-derived CDR1 and CDR2 are DFQATT and SNEGSKA (reference sequence). The CDR3 consists of 13 residues. CDR3 in DNA: TGCAGTGCTCTGGACAGGGGGGATTCACCCCTCCACTTT. It encodes CSALDRGDSPLHF.

This clone was counted at least ten times. This chain links TRBV5-1 with TRBJ2-2; TRBD1 agrees at 9 bases. The V and J ends lost 4 bases and 1 base, in that order; junction bases with no gene match: 2. The CDR3 has 15 residues. Germline CDR1 reads SGHRS; CDR2 reads YFSETQ. The CDR3 spells CASSKGQGNTGELFF. CDR3 in DNA: TGCGCCAGCAGCAAGGGACAGGGGAACACCGGGGAGCTGTTTTTT.

This clone was counted many times. CDR3 nucleotide sequence: TGCAGCGTCTCGAACAATGAGCAGTTCTTC. Translating gives CSVSNNEQFF. This chain connects TRBV29-1 to TRBJ2-1; the D is unclear. Germline values: CDR1 SQVTM, CDR2 ANQGSEA. Trimming removed 6 bases from V and 5 bases from J, with 5 bases in between. There are 10 residues in the CDR3.

The genes are TRBV6-5 and TRBJ1-1; weak D call: TRBD1 (5 bases). Germline-derived CDR1 and CDR2 are MNHEY and SVGAGI. Between the trimmed V and J ends, which lost 2 bases and 4 bases, there was a span of 17 bases. The CDR3 spans 16 residues. CDR3 loop: CASSYTRPGACTEAFF. The CDR3 DNA sequence: TGTGCCAGCAGTTACACTCGCCCTGGGGCCTGCACTGAAGCTTTCTTT.

The chain recombines TRBV6-5 with TRBJ2-1; 13 nucleotides match TRBD2. The CDR3 sequence is 16 residues long. With V trimmed by 2 bases and J by 5 bases, 3 bases remained unmatched. Germline CDR1 and CDR2: MNHEY and SVGAGI. The CDR3 here is CASSYLGLAGDNEQFF. DNA of the CDR3: TGTGCCAGCAGTTACCTTGGACTAGCGGGGGACAATGAGCAGTTCTTC.

This clone was found a few times. The V call is TRBV19, the J call TRBJ1-1; D is unclear. Looked up from germline, CDR1 is LNHDA and CDR2 is SQIVND (reference sequence). The CDR3 is 12 residues long. Trimming took 4 bases from V and 1 from J, leaving 4 bases between them. CDR3 coding DNA: TGTGCCAGTAGTAGTGGGAACACTGAAGCTTTCTTT. Its translation is CASSSGNTEAFF.